This note documents a single T cell receptor beta chain sequence. Source study methods: Amplification with reference gene primers provided the estimates of nucleated cell counts. This table comes from immunoSEQ multiplex PCR, and its TCRdb copy is limited to in-frame clones, with some not included. V, J and clone size were drawn from that table, and D and trimming were deduced from the DNA. The repertoire includes 250,000 to 300,000 clones, approximately 91% of them detected once, and approximately 1% sits in the top ten. The sample originates from a study of blood T cell repertoires in COVID-19. The wider study: T cells, B-cell-depleted T cells, or PBMCs supplied cDNA or gDNA.

Looked up from germline, CDR1 is MNHEY and CDR2 is SMNVEV (reference sequence). The CDR3 length is 14 residues. Trimming removed 2 bases from V and 5 bases from J; junction bases left unmatched: 2. Cohort allocation depended upon clinical history that participants reported. The recovered donors of Cohort 3 showed two negative PCRs, clearance, or symptom resolution. This receptor was obtained from a woman aged 30 to 39 who had recovered from COVID-19. The chain is built from TRBV27 and TRBJ1-2; 10 bases are shared with TRBD1. Sequenced material: PBMCs or T cells enriched from blood (not recorded which). CDR3 coding DNA: TGTGCCAGCAGTTTACGGACAGGGGGATATGGCTACACCTTC. Translated: CASSLRTGGYGYTF.